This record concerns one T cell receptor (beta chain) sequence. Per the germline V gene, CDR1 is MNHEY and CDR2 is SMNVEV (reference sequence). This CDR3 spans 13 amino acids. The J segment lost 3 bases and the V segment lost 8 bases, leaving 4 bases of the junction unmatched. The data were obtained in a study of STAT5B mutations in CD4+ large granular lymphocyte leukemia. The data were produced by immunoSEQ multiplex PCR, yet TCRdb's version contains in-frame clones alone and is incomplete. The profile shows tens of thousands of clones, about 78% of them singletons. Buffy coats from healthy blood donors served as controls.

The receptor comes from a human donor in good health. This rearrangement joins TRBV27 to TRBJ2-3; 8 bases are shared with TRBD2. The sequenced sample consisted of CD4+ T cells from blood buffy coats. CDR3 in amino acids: CASAGLGTDTQYF. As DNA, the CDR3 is TGTGCCAGCGCGGGACTAGGAACAGATACGCAGTATTTT.